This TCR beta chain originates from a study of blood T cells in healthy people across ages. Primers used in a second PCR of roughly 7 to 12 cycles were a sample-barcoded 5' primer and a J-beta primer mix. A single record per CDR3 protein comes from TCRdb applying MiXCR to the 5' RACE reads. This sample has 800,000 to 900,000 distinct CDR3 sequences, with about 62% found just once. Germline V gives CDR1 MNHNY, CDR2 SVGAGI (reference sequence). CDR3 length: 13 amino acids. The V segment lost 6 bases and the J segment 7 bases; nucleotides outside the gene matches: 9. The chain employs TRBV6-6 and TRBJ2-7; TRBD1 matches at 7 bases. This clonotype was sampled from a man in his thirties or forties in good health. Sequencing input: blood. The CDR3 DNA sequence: TGTGCCAGCAGAAAGACAGGGTCCAATGAGCAGTACTTC. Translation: CASRKTGSNEQYF.